The clone carrying this T cell receptor beta chain has only a few counts. The antigen is undetermined. This sample stems from a study of T cells in Graves' hyperthyroidism and ophthalmopathy. Study-wide results and caveats: Peripheral blood also featured most of the thyroid clonotypes expanded above 0.001.

The CDR3 is 15 residues long. Germline V gives CDR1 MNHNS, CDR2 SASEGT. The junction had 6 bases not matched to a gene; V was cut back by 5 bases and J by 5 bases. Fresh peripheral blood, around 9.3 ml of it, supplied the PBMCs. Amplified regions were TCR beta CDR3 sequences from RNA transcripts. First-round RT-PCR targeting the TCR CDR3 was performed with the HTBI primer set. TCRdb reanalysed the multiplex PCR reads using MiXCR and keeps one entry per CDR3 protein. The sample has approximately 520,000 distinct CDR3 sequences, around 24% seen once. Sequencing was performed on blood. The chain couples TRBV6-1 to TRBJ1-1; 12 bases agree with TRBD1. The TCR originated in a woman younger than 45 with Graves' ophthalmopathy. The CDR3: CASSPGTGGSTEAFF. DNA for the CDR3: TGTGCCAGCAGTCCAGGGACAGGGGGCTCTACTGAAGCTTTCTTT.